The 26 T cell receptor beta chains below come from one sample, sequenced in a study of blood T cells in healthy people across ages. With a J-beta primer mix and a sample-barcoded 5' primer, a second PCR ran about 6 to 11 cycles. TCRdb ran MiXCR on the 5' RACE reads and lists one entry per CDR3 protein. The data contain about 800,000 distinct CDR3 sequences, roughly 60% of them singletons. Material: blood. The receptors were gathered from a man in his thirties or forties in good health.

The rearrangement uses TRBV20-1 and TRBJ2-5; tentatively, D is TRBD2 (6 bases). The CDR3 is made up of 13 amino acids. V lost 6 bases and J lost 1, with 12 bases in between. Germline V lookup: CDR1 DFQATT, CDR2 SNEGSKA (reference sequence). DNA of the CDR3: TGCAGTGCCCACCTCGGGGGCCAAGAGACCCAGTACTTC. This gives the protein CSAHLGGQETQYF.

CDR3 bases: TGCAGTGCTACGCCACCCCTAGCGGGCACAGATACGCAGTATTTT. It is translated as CSATPPLAGTDTQYF. V usage is TRBV20-1 and J usage is TRBJ2-3; 7 nucleotides align to TRBD2. V shed 4 bases, J shed 1 base, and the junction held 8 bases outside the gene matches. The CDR3 has 15 amino acids. Per the germline V gene, CDR1 is DFQATT and CDR2 is SNEGSKA (reference sequence).

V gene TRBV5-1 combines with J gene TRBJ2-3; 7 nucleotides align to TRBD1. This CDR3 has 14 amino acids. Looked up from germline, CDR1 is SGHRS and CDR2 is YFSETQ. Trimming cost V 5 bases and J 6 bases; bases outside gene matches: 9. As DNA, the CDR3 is TGCGCCAGCAGACGACAGGGTTTAGGGGATACGCAGTATTTT. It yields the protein CASRRQGLGDTQYF.

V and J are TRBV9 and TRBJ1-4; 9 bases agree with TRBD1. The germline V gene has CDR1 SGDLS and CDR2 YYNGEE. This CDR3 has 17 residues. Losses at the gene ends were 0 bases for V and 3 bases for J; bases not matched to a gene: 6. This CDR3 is CASSVAGQGFANEKLFF. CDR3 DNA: TGTGCCAGCAGCGTAGCAGGACAGGGGTTCGCTAATGAAAAACTGTTTTTT. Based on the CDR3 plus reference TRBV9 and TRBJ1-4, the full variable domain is DSGVTQTPKHLITATGQRVTLRCSPRSGDLSVYWYQQSLDQGLQFLIQYYNGEERAKGNILERFSAQQFPDLHSELNLSSLELGDSALYFCASSVAGQGFANEKLFFGSGTQLSVL.

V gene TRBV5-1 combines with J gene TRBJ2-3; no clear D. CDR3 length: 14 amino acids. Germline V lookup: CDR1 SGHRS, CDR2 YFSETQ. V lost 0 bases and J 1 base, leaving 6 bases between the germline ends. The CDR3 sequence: CASSLGSRTDTQYF. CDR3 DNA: TGCGCCAGCAGCTTGGGGTCTCGCACAGATACGCAGTATTTT.

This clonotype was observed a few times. As DNA, the CDR3 is TGCAGCGTATCCGGGACAGGGAGAATCTACGAGCAGTACTTC. This codes for CSVSGTGRIYEQYF. The rearrangement uses TRBV29-1 and TRBJ2-7, with 9 bases matching TRBD1. Per germline, CDR1 SQVTM and CDR2 ANQGSEA. J was trimmed by 3 bases and V by 6 bases; bases with no gene match: 9. The CDR3 is 14 amino acids.

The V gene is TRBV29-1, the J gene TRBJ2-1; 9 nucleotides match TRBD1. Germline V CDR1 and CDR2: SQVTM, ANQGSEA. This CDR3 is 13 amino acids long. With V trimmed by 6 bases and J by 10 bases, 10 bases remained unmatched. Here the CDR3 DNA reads TGCAGCGTATCGGACAGGGGTTCCTACGAGCAGTTCTTC. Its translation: CSVSDRGSYEQFF.

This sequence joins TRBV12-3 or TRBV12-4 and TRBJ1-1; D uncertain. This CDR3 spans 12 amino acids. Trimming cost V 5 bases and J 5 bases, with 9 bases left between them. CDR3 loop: CASSPRWTEAFF. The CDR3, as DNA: TGTGCCAGCAGTCCCCGATGGACTGAAGCTTTCTTT.

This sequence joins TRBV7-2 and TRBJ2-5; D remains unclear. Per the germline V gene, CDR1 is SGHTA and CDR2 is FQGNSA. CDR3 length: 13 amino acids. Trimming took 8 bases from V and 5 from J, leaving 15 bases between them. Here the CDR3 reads CASGAVEMETQYF. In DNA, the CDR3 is TGTGCCAGCGGCGCAGTGGAGATGGAGACCCAGTACTTC. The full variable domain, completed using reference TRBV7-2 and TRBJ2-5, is GAGVSQSPSNKVTEKGKDVELRCDPISGHTALYWYRQSLGQGLEFLIYFQGNSAPDKSGLPSDRFSAERTGGSVSTLTIQRTQQEDSAVYLCASGAVEMETQYFGPGTRLLVL.

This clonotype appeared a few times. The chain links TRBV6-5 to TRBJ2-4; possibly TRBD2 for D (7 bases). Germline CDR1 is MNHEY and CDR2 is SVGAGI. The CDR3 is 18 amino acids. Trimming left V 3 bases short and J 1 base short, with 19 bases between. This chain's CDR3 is CASSYRGGGREAKNIQYF. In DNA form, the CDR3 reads TGTGCCAGCAGTTATAGGGGGGGCGGGAGAGAGGCCAAAAACATTCAGTACTTC.

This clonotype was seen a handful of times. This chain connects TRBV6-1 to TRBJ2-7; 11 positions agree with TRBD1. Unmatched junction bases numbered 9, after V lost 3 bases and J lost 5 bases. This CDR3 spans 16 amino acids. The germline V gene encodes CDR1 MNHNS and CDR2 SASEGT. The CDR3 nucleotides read TGTGCCAGCAGTGACCGAAGGACAGGGGGCACCCACGAGCAGTACTTC. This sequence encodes CASSDRRTGGTHEQYF.

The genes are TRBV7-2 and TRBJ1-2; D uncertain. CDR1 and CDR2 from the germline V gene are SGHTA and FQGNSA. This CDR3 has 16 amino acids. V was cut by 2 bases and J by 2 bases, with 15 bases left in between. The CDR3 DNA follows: TGTGCCAGCAGCTTAAAAGCTCAGGCCCCAAACTATGGCTACACCTTC. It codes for CASSLKAQAPNYGYTF.

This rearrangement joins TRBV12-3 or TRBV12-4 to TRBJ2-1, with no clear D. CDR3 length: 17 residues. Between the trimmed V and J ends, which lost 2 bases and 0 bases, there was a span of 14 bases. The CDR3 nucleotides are TGTGCCAGCAGTTTACTCAGAAGCTTGAGCTCCTACAATGAGCAGTTCTTC. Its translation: CASSLLRSLSSYNEQFF.

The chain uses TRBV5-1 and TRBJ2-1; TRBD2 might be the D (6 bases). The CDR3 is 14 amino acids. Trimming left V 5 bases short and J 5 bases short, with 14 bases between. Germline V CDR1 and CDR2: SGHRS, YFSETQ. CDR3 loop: CASRSAGENNEQFF. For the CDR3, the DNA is TGCGCCAGCAGATCAGCGGGTGAGAACAATGAGCAGTTCTTC.

The CDR3 DNA is TGCAGTGCTACTGACTCTTACTGGCCCCAGCATTTT. This translates into CSATDSYWPQHF. The chain has TRBV20-1 and TRBJ1-5; no definite D call. The CDR3 is made up of 12 amino acids. V was shortened by 4 bases and J by 9 bases, with 13 bases between the two germline ends. Germline V gives CDR1 DFQATT, CDR2 SNEGSKA (reference sequence).

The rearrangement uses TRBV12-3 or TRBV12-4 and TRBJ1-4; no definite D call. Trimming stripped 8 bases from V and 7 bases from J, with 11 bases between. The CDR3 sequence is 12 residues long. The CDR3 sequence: CASRPWGEKLFF. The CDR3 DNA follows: TGTGCCAGCCGCCCGTGGGGTGAAAAACTGTTTTTT.

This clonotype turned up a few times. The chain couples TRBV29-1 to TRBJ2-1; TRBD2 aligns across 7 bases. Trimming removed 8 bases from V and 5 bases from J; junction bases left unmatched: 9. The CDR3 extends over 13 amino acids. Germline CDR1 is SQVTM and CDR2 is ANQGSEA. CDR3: CSTRTSLDNEQFF. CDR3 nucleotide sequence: TGCAGCACACGGACTAGTCTGGACAATGAGCAGTTCTTC.

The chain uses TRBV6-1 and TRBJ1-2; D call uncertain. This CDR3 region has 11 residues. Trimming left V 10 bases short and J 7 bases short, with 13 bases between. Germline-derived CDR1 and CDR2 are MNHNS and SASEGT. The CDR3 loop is CATQYGTGYTF. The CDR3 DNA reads TGTGCCACTCAGTACGGAACTGGCTACACCTTC.

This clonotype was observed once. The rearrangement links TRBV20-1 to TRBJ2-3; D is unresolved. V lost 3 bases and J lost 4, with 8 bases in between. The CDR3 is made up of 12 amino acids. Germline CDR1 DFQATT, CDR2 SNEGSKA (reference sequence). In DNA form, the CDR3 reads TGCAGTGCTAGCCCTAGGTCAGATACGCAGTATTTT. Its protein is CSASPRSDTQYF.

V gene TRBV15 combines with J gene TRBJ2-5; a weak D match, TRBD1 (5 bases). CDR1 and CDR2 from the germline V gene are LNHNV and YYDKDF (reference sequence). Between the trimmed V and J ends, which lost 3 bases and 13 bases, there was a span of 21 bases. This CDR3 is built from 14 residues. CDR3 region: CATSRDRQTYELYF. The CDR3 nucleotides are TGTGCCACCAGCAGGGACCGACAGACCTACGAGCTGTACTTC. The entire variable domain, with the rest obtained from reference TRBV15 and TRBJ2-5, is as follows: DAMVIQNPRYQVTQFGKPVTLSCSQTLNHNVMYWYQQKSSQAPKLLFHYYDKDFNNEADTPDNFQSRRPNTSFCFLDIRSPGLGDTAMYLCATSRDRQTYELYFGPGTRLLVL.

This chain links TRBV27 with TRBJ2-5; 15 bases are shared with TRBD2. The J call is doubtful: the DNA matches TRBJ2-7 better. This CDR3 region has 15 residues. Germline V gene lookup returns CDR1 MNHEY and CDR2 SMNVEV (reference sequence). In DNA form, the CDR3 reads TGTGCCAGCAAACCGGGACTAGCGGGAGGATACGAGCAGTACTTC. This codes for CASKPGLAGGYEQYF.

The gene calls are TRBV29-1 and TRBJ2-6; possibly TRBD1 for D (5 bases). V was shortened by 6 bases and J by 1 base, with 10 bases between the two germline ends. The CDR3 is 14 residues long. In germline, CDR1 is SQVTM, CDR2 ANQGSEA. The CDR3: CSVLDSSGANVLTF. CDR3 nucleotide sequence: TGCAGCGTCCTCGACAGTTCTGGGGCCAACGTCCTGACTTTC.

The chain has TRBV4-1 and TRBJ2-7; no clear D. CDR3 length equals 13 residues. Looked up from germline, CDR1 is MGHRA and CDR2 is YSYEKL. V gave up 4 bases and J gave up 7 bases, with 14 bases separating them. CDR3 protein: CASSRIGYNEQYF. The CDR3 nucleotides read TGCGCCAGCAGCCGCATAGGGTATAATGAGCAGTACTTC.

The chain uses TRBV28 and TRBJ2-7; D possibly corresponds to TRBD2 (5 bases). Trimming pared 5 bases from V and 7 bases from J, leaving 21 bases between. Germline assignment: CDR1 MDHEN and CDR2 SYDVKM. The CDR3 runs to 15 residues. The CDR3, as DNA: TGTGCCAGCAGTACCATTGGACTGGGGTACGAGGAGCAGTACTTC. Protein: CASSTIGLGYEEQYF.

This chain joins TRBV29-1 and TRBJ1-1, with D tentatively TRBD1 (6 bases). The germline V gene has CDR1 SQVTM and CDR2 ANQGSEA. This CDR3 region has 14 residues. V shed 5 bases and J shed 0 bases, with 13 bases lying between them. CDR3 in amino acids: CSVPDSNMNTEAFF. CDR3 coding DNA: TGCAGCGTTCCGGACAGTAATATGAACACTGAAGCTTTCTTT.

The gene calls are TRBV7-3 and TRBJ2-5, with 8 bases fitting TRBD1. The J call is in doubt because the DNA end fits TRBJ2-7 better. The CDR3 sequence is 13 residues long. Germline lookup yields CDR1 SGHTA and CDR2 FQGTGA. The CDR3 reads CASSKDRAGEQYF. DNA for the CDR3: TGTGCCAGCAGCAAGGACAGGGCGGGCGAGCAGTACTTC.